This T cell receptor beta chain originates from a study of siplizumab effects on memory and regulatory T cells. Findings and caveats of the study: With siplizumab, mappable alloreactive CD4+ clones averaged around 65% Treg-derived, versus 25% to 30% in controls. Some alloreactive sequences were traceable to unstimulated CD4+ memory cells, and siplizumab significantly reduced them. Proof of suppressive function in proliferating Tregs from siplizumab cultures was not established.

Produced via immunoSEQ multiplex PCR; TCRdb's table is partial and in-frame only. The profile shows 55,000 to 70,000 clones, approximately 93% of them singletons. The CDR3 length is 13 residues. Trimming stripped 6 bases from V and 4 bases from J, with 9 bases between. Germline V CDR1 and CDR2: MNHNS, SASEGT. In regard to this clone: As yet, its antigen is unknown.

The genes are TRBV6-1 and TRBJ2-2, with D unclear. The receptor was isolated from a human donor in good health. What was sequenced was CD8+ T cells sorted from blood. The CDR3 nucleotides read TGTGCCAGCAGCCAAGAGGCCACCGGGGAGCTGTTTTTT. As protein: CASSQEATGELFF.